The rows below give T cell receptor beta chains drawn from one sample of a study of blood T cell repertoires in COVID-19. Assay used: immunoSEQ multiplex PCR; TCRdb lists only in-frame clones, some missing. The table includes roughly 150,000 clones, 70% to 85% detected once. Sequences were obtained from peripheral blood. All receptors derive from a woman between 50 and 59 years old with acute or convalescent COVID-19. CDR3s include the opening cysteine and the closing phenylalanine or tryptophan. A D gene is named only where the DNA matches it firmly. Expanded clones are given a class, and other clones once, few, many or no size at all.

size,D,J,V,DNA,CDR3
.,.,TRBJ1-2,TRBV5-4,TGTGCCAGCAGCATTAACACAGGGAACTATGGCTACACCTTC,CASSINTGNYGYTF
.,.,TRBJ2-1,TRBV11-3,TGTGCCAGCAGCAGCACTAGCCGGGATGAGCAGTTCTTC,CASSSTSRDEQFF
.,TRBD1,TRBJ1-1,TRBV7-8,TGTGCCAGCAGCCTCGGACAGGGAAGGACGGCTTTCTTT,CASSLGQGRTAFF
once,.,TRBJ1-3,TRBV18,TGTGCCAGCTCACCACTGGGAGACACCATATATTTT,CASSPLGDTIYF
few,TRBD1,TRBJ2-2,TRBV7-9,TGTGCCAGCAGACAACGACAGGGGGATACCGGGGAGCTGTTTTTT,CASRQRQGDTGELFF
once,TRBD2,TRBJ2-6,TRBV10-3,TGTGCCATCAGTGAGACCGGGACTAGCTCTGGGGCCAACGTCCTGACTTTC,CAISETGTSSGANVLTF
.,.,TRBJ1-5,TRBV24-1,TGTGCCACCAGTGATGCTTCAGGGGAGAATAGCAATCAGCCCCAGCATTTT,CATSDASGENSNQPQHF
.,TRBD2,TRBJ2-3,TRBV4-3,TGCGCCAGCAGCCACTCCTTGGGGCTAGCGGGTAACACAGATACGCAGTATTTT,CASSHSLGLAGNTDTQYF
.,.,TRBJ2-7,TRBV19,TGTGCCAGTAGTACCCCACTTAGCGGATACGAGCAGTACTTC,CASSTPLSGYEQYF
.,.,TRBJ2-7,TRBV2,TGTGCCAGCAGCGGTGACAGGTTCTCCTACGAGCAGTACTTC,CASSGDRFSYEQYF
.,.,TRBJ2-7,TRBV5-1,TGCGCCAGCAGCTTACCCAGACGGGGTTCCTACGAGCAGTACTTC,CASSLPRRGSYEQYF
.,TRBD1,TRBJ2-3,TRBV7-7,TGTGCCAGTTCCGACGGGACAGGGGGCTCAGATACGCAGTATTTT,CASSDGTGGSDTQYF
.,.,TRBJ1-1,TRBV4-3,TGCGCCAGCAGCCAAGTGGACAGAAACACTGAAGCTTTCTTT,CASSQVDRNTEAFF
.,TRBD1,TRBJ1-2,TRBV4-3,TGCGCCAGCAGCCAAGGGGGTTACAGGGGAAATAACTATGGCTACACCTTC,CASSQGGYRGNNYGYTF
.,TRBD1,TRBJ1-2,TRBV7-2,TGTGCCAGCAGCCACGGGACAGATAGCTATGGCTACACCTTC,CASSHGTDSYGYTF
.,TRBD1,TRBJ1-3,TRBV7-2,TGTGCCAGCAGCCTAAGGACAGGGGGAAACACCATATATTTT,CASSLRTGGNTIYF
.,TRBD2,TRBJ2-7,TRBV6-5,TGTGCCAGCAGTTACTCGGGGGGGAGGGGAGACGAGCAGTACTTC,CASSYSGGRGDEQYF
.,.,TRBJ2-2,TRBV15,TGTGCCACCAGCGCCCGCGGGGGCAGAGACACCGGGGAGCTGTTTTTT,CATSARGGRDTGELFF
.,.,TRBJ1-1,TRBV28,TGTGCCAGCAGTTTTGCGGGGCATCCTGGGGGCACTGAAGCTTTCTTT,CASSFAGHPGGTEAFF
once,.,TRBJ1-1,TRBV10-3,TGTGCCTCCCGGCGGACACCGAACACTGAAGCTTTCTTT,CASRRTPNTEAFF
.,.,TRBJ1-5,TRBV7-6,TGTGCCAGCAGCTTAGAGACCAGGGCGGATCAGCCCCAGCATTTT,CASSLETRADQPQHF
.,TRBD1,TRBJ1-4,TRBV4-3,TGCGCCAGCAGCCAAGCCCCGGACAGGGGGCGATTTGAAAAACTGTTTTTT,CASSQAPDRGRFEKLFF
.,.,TRBJ1-5,TRBV6-1,TGTGCCAGCAGGCCAGGACAGCATCAGCCCCAGCATTTT,CASRPGQHQPQHF
.,TRBD1,TRBJ2-7,TRBV5-1,TGCGCCAGCAGCGCGACAGGGTTACGCTCCTACGAGCAGTACTTC,CASSATGLRSYEQYF
.,TRBD1,TRBJ1-5,TRBV2,TGTGCCAGGGGGACAGGCAATCAGCCCCAGCATTTT,CARGTGNQPQHF
.,.,TRBJ2-1,TRBV4-2,TGTGCCAGCAGCCAAGTGGGGCGGGAAAAAGAGCAGTTCTTC,CASSQVGREKEQFF
.,.,TRBJ1-1,TRBV6-1,TGTGCCAGCAGTGAGGGTCGGGGGGTTATGGCTTTCTTT,CASSEGRGVMAFF
.,.,TRBJ1-2,TRBV6-5,TGTGCCAGCAGTTACTCTGGGCAGGGCCACTATGGCTACACCTTC,CASSYSGQGHYGYTF
once,.,TRBJ2-5,TRBV4-3,TGCGCCAGCAGCACACAGAGAAAAGAGACCCAGTACTTC,CASSTQRKETQYF
.,.,TRBJ2-1,TRBV2,TGTGCCAGCAGCCGAACGGGGACGATGGAGGGAAGCTCCTACAATGAGCAGTTCTTC,CASSRTGTMEGSSYNEQFF
.,TRBD2,TRBJ2-1,TRBV7-2,TGTGCCAGCAGCATAAGTAGCGGGCTTACCTACAATGAGCAGTTCTTC,CASSISSGLTYNEQFF
.,.,TRBJ2-7,TRBV5-4,TGTGCCAGCAGCTCCTCCCAGGGGAAGCAGTACTTC,CASSSSQGKQYF
.,TRBD1,TRBJ2-5,TRBV27,TGTGCCAGCAGCTGGACAGGGGGAGAGACCCAGTACTTC,CASSWTGGETQYF
.,TRBD2,TRBJ2-1,TRBV10-3,TGTGCCATCAGTGATAGCGGGACAACCAGTGAGCAGTTCTTC,CAISDSGTTSEQFF
.,.,TRBJ1-1,TRBV2,TGTGCCAGCAGTGAATCAGGGAACACTGAAGCTTTCTTT,CASSESGNTEAFF
.,.,TRBJ2-5,TRBV7-2,TGTGCCAGCCGGGGGCAAGAGACCCAGTACTTC,CASRGQETQYF
.,TRBD1,TRBJ2-6,TRBV27,TGTGCCAGCAGTTCGGACAGGGATCCCGCTGGGGCCAACGTCCTGACTTTC,CASSSDRDPAGANVLTF
.,.,TRBJ1-2,TRBV6-1,TGTGCCAGCAGTGAAGCCCACCTCGGCTATGGCTACACCTTC,CASSEAHLGYGYTF
.,.,TRBJ2-7,TRBV5-5,TGTGCCAGCAGCAGCGGGACACTTGCTAGCTCCTACGAGCAGTACTTC,CASSSGTLASSYEQYF